This TCR beta chain was obtained from a study of cytomegalovirus exposure and HLA in healthy donors. Study at large: Per a later analysis, the approximately 620 first-cohort and fewer than 150 validation repertoires shared one platform. Findings and caveats of the study: Most TCRs appeared rarely, but some public TCRs recurred in many donors. The listing of about 150 TCR beta chains classed them as cytomegalovirus-associated.

Sequencing used immunoSEQ multiplex PCR; TCRdb keeps in-frame clones, though not all of them. The table lists under 250,000 clones, 85% to 90% of them singletons. Note on this clone: What it binds is not known.

Per germline, CDR1 MDHEN and CDR2 SYDVKM. The CDR3 is 12 amino acids. V gave up 5 bases and J gave up 6 bases, with 7 bases separating them. The specimen sequenced was PBMCs. The receptor's source is a man aged 18 to 29 in good health and CMV-seronegative. The chain couples TRBV28 to TRBJ2-2, with no clear D. This chain's CDR3 is CASSIYAGELFF. CDR3 DNA: TGTGCCAGCAGTATCTACGCCGGGGAGCTGTTTTTT.